These T cell receptor beta chains were read from a single sample in a study of blood T cells in healthy people across ages. TCRdb processed the 5' RACE reads anew with MiXCR; each CDR3 protein has one entry. The sample shows about 1.8 million distinct CDR3 sequences, about 50% of them seen only once. The sequenced sample consisted of blood. The receptors stem from a woman aged 40 to 49 in good health. The CDR3 runs from the conserved cysteine through the conserved F or W. Each record gives: D gene, V gene, J gene, clone size, CDR3 protein, CDR3 DNA. D genes are given only for firm matches. Where a row states a size, it is once, few, many or the class of an expanded clone; other rows omit it.

NA	TRBV14	TRBJ2-7	NA	CASSQVEVNYEQYF	TGTGCCAGCAGCCAAGTCGAGGTAAACTACGAGCAGTACTTC
TRBD1	TRBV29-1	TRBJ1-2	NA	CSVEGTGRSEGYTF	TGCAGCGTTGAAGGGACAGGGAGGTCAGAAGGCTACACCTTC
TRBD1	TRBV20-1	TRBJ2-5	many	CSAPRGLETQYF	TGCAGTGCTCCCAGGGGGTTAGAGACCCAGTACTTC
NA	TRBV20-1	TRBJ2-7	NA	CSARLRTAGYEQYF	TGCAGTGCTAGGTTACGGACGGCGGGATACGAGCAGTACTTC
NA	TRBV7-6	TRBJ1-5	NA	CASSLDAGEDQPQHF	TGTGCCAGCAGCTTAGATGCAGGGGAGGATCAGCCCCAGCATTTT
NA	TRBV20-1	TRBJ2-7	NA	CSADRIENGGHEQCF	TGTAGTGCTGACCGGATCGAGAACGGGGGCCACGAGCAGTGCTTC
TRBD1	TRBV7-2	TRBJ1-4	NA	CAGSPARDRAREKLFF	TGTGCCGGCAGCCCCGCCCGGGACAGGGCGCGTGAAAAACTGTTTTTT
TRBD2	TRBV10-3	TRBJ2-3	few	CAIRLAGYTDTQYF	TGTGCCATCAGACTAGCGGGGTACACAGATACGCAGTATTTT
NA	TRBV27	TRBJ2-3	NA	CASSYTRDPRDTQYF	TGTGCCAGCAGCTACACCAGGGACCCCCGAGATACGCAGTATTTT
TRBD1	TRBV12-3/TRBV12-4	TRBJ2-3	NA	CASRDRDADTQYF	TGTGCCAGCAGGGACAGGGATGCAGATACGCAGTATTTT
NA	TRBV28	TRBJ2-7	few	CASSSPGGLEGEQYF	TGTGCCAGCAGCTCCCCCGGGGGCCTCGAAGGCGAGCAGTACTTC
NA	TRBV10-3	TRBJ2-7	NA	CATSGDKWGEQYF	TGTGCCACCTCTGGGGACAAGTGGGGCGAGCAGTACTTC
NA	TRBV3-1	TRBJ2-5	few	CASSQESTIQETQYF	TGTGCCAGCAGCCAAGAGAGCACTATACAAGAGACCCAGTACTTC
NA	TRBV2	TRBJ2-3	NA	CASSRANLPTSTDTQYF	TGTGCCAGCAGTAGGGCAAACTTACCAACTAGCACAGATACGCAGTATTTT
TRBD2	TRBV6-5	TRBJ2-1	NA	CASSLTSGGKNEQFF	TGTGCCAGCAGTCTGACTAGCGGGGGGAAGAATGAGCAGTTCTTC
NA	TRBV12-3/TRBV12-4	TRBJ2-7	once	CASSLVAFEQYF	TGTGCCAGCAGTTTAGTCGCTTTCGAGCAGTACTTC
NA	TRBV5-1	TRBJ2-7	once	CASSSVRSGDRRYEQYF	TGCGCCAGCAGCTCGGTCCGAAGTGGGGACCGCCGCTACGAGCAGTACTTC
TRBD1	TRBV6-6	TRBJ1-4	NA	CASSYTGLGQLNEKLFF	TGTGCCAGCAGTTACACTGGGTTGGGACAGCTCAATGAAAAACTGTTTTTT
NA	TRBV29-1	TRBJ2-3	many	CSANDRRDTQYF	TGCAGCGCCAACGACAGGAGGGATACGCAGTATTTT
NA	TRBV6-5	TRBJ1-2	few	CASSPHGLNYGYTF	TGTGCCAGCAGTCCCCATGGCCTCAACTATGGCTACACCTTC
NA	TRBV7-2	TRBJ2-7	NA	CASSIGMIGGNEQYF	TGTGCCAGCAGCATAGGGATGATCGGGGGCAATGAGCAGTACTTC
NA	TRBV4-3	TRBJ2-3	few	CASSQVGRGADTQYF	TGCGCCAGCAGCCAAGTGGGCAGGGGAGCAGATACGCAGTATTTT
TRBD2	TRBV29-1	TRBJ2-1	NA	CSVEVAGVGEQFF	TGCAGCGTTGAGGTAGCGGGGGTGGGTGAGCAGTTCTTC
NA	TRBV21-1	TRBJ2-1	once	CASSTKPPTSRIYNEQFF	TGTGCTAGCAGCACCAAACCCCCGACTAGCCGTATCTACAATGAGCAGTTCTTC
NA	TRBV5-1	TRBJ2-1	NA	CASGSGTPSYNEQFF	TGCGCCAGCGGCTCCGGGACGCCTTCCTACAATGAGCAGTTCTTC
NA	TRBV20-1	TRBJ2-5	NA	CSAILTGTPVKGGETQYF	TGCAGTGCCATCCTTACCGGGACACCCGTGAAGGGAGGAGAGACCCAGTACTTC
NA	TRBV29-1	TRBJ2-1	few	CSVSPGAHSYNEQFF	TGCAGCGTGTCCCCGGGGGCCCACTCCTACAATGAGCAGTTCTTC
NA	TRBV7-6	TRBJ2-5	NA	CASSLGEGSPQETQYF	TGTGCCAGCAGCTTAGGCGAAGGGAGTCCCCAAGAGACCCAGTACTTC
TRBD2	TRBV7-9	TRBJ2-3	NA	CVSTLAEGTDTQYF	TGTGTCAGCACTCTAGCGGAGGGGACAGATACGCAGTATTTT
NA	TRBV4-1	TRBJ2-7	NA	CASSQQDSATYNEQYF	TGCGCCAGCAGCCAACAGGACAGTGCTACTTACAATGAGCAGTACTTC
TRBD1	TRBV28	TRBJ2-7	few	CASKPRTGVAGSYEQYF	TGTGCCAGCAAGCCCCGGACAGGGGTCGCGGGAAGCTACGAGCAGTACTTC
NA	TRBV6-6	TRBJ1-2	NA	CASRLGQEEGYTF	TGTGCCAGCAGACTGGGGCAGGAAGAGGGCTACACCTTC
NA	TRBV11-2	TRBJ2-5	NA	CASSLGAGDETQYF	TGTGCCAGCAGCTTAGGGGCAGGGGATGAGACCCAGTACTTC
TRBD1	TRBV29-1	TRBJ1-2	few	CSVEDPTGGDLGYGYTF	TGCAGCGTTGAAGATCCTACAGGGGGCGACCTTGGCTATGGCTACACCTTC
NA	TRBV27	TRBJ2-2	NA	CASSPSAGENTGELFF	TGTGCCAGCAGCCCCTCCGCAGGGGAGAACACCGGGGAGCTGTTTTTT
NA	TRBV6-2/TRBV6-3	TRBJ2-4	once	CASSLPLRAAKNIQYF	TGTGCCAGCAGCTTACCCCTTCGCGCGGCCAAAAACATTCAGTACTTC
NA	TRBV20-1	TRBJ1-6	NA	CSARGVYSYNSPLHF	TGCAGTGCTAGAGGGGTCTACTCCTATAATTCACCCCTCCACTTT
NA	TRBV5-6	TRBJ2-1	many	CASSLYYNEQFF	TGTGCCAGCAGTCTCTACTACAATGAGCAGTTCTTC
TRBD1	TRBV6-1	TRBJ2-7	NA	CASSDPGQGALWSSYEQYF	TGTGCCAGCAGTGATCCGGGACAGGGGGCTCTCTGGAGCTCCTACGAGCAGTACTTC
NA	TRBV7-2	TRBJ1-1	NA	CASSARTVGTEAFF	TGTGCCAGCAGCGCCCGGACAGTAGGCACTGAAGCTTTCTTT
NA	TRBV24-1	TRBJ2-7	NA	CATSDQTEGAYNEQYF	TGTGCCACCAGTGATCAGACAGAGGGCGCGTACAATGAGCAGTACTTC
TRBD1	TRBV6-5	TRBJ1-5	NA	CASSRRQGIDPGPQHF	TGTGCCAGCAGCCGCAGACAGGGTATCGACCCGGGGCCCCAGCATTTT
NA	TRBV5-1	TRBJ1-2	NA	CASSLGSGGNYGYTF	TGCGCCAGCAGCTTGGGCTCCGGCGGAAACTATGGCTACACCTTC
NA	TRBV5-6	TRBJ2-7	many	CASSLGVYEQYF	TGTGCCAGCAGTTTAGGGGTCTACGAGCAGTACTTC
NA	TRBV7-9	TRBJ2-7	NA	CASSSPSGAGYEQYF	TGTGCCAGCAGCTCCCCATCCGGGGCCGGATACGAGCAGTACTTC
NA	TRBV20-1	TRBJ1-2	NA	CSARSLNYGYTF	TGCAGTGCTAGGTCCCTGAACTATGGCTACACCTTC